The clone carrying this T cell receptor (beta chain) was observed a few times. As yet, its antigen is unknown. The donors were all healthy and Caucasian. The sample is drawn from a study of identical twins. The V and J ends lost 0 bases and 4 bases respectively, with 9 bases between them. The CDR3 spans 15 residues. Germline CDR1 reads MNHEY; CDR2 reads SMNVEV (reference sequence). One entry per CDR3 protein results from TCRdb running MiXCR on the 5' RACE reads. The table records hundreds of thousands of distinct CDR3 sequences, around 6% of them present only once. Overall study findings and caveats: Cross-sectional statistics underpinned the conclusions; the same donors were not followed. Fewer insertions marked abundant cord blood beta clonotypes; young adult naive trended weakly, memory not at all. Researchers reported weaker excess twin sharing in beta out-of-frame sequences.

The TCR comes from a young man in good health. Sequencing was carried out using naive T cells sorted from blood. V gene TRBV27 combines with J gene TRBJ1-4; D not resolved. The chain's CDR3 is CASSLSTAINEKLFF. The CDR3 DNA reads TGTGCCAGCAGTTTATCCACCGCGATTAATGAAAAACTGTTTTTT. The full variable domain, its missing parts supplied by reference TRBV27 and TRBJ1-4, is EAQVTQNPRYLITVTGKKLTVTCSQNMNHEYMSWYRQDPGLGLRQIYYSMNVEVTDKGDVPEGYKVSRKEKRNFPLILESPSPNQTSLYFCASSLSTAINEKLFFGSGTQLSVL.